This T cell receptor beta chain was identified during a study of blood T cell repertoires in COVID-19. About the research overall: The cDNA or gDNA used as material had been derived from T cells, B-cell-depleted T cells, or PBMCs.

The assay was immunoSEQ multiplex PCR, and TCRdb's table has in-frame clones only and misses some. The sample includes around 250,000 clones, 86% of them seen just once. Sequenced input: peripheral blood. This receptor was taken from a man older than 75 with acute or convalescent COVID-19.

CDR3 DNA: TGTGCCAGCAGTTCTCCCTACGAGCAGTACTTC. It yields the protein CASSSPYEQYF. The chain recombines TRBV2 with TRBJ2-7, with D uncertain. Trimming cost V 5 bases and J 2 bases, with 4 bases left between them. The germline CDR1 and CDR2 sequences are SNHLY and FYNNEI. The CDR3 covers 11 residues.